One and the same sample provided the 4 T cell receptor beta chains below, sequenced in a study of PD-L1 blockade in urothelial cancer. The table came from immunoSEQ multiplex PCR; TCRdb's copy has only in-frame clones and leaves some out. The sample carries over 100,000 clones, around 85% recorded once. Time point in this sample: pretreatment peripheral blood. The source was PBMCs, collected around atezolizumab (anti-PD-L1) treatment. The receptors originated from a man aged 50 or older with urothelial cancer.

The V gene is TRBV11-2, the J gene TRBJ2-7; 8 nucleotides match TRBD2. There are 14 residues in the CDR3. Looked up from germline, CDR1 is SGHAT and CDR2 is FQNNGV. Trimming removed 5 bases from V and 3 bases from J; junction bases left unmatched: 6. The CDR3 is CASSGSGGYYEQYF. DNA of the CDR3: TGTGCCAGCAGCGGAAGCGGGGGATACTACGAGCAGTACTTC.

V usage is TRBV5-5 and J usage is TRBJ1-1; D remains unclear. Germline-derived CDR1 and CDR2 are SGHKS and YYEKEE (reference sequence). The ends were cut back, 1 base at V and 6 bases at J, with 19 bases in the middle. The CDR3 is made up of 16 amino acids. CDR3 in amino acids: CASSLWESGSQAEAFF. CDR3 sequence (DNA): TGTGCCAGCAGCTTGTGGGAGTCGGGCTCGCAAGCTGAAGCTTTCTTT.

The V gene is TRBV10-3, the J gene TRBJ1-2, with TRBD1 matching 11 bases. CDR1 and CDR2 from the germline V gene are ENHRY and SYGVKD. This CDR3 contains 14 residues. The V segment lost 6 bases and the J segment 4 bases; nucleotides outside the gene matches: 4. CDR3 coding DNA: TGTGCCATCAGGCCGGGACAGGGGGTCTATGGCTACACCTTC. It encodes CAIRPGQGVYGYTF.

The chain has TRBV2 and TRBJ1-2; 8 nucleotides align to TRBD1. With V trimmed by 6 bases and J by 8 bases, 5 bases remained unmatched. Germline V gene sequence: CDR1 SNHLY, CDR2 FYNNEI. The CDR3 runs 12 residues. DNA of the CDR3: TGTGCCAGCAGGCAGGGGGCGCTGGGCTACACCTTC. Translation gives CASRQGALGYTF.